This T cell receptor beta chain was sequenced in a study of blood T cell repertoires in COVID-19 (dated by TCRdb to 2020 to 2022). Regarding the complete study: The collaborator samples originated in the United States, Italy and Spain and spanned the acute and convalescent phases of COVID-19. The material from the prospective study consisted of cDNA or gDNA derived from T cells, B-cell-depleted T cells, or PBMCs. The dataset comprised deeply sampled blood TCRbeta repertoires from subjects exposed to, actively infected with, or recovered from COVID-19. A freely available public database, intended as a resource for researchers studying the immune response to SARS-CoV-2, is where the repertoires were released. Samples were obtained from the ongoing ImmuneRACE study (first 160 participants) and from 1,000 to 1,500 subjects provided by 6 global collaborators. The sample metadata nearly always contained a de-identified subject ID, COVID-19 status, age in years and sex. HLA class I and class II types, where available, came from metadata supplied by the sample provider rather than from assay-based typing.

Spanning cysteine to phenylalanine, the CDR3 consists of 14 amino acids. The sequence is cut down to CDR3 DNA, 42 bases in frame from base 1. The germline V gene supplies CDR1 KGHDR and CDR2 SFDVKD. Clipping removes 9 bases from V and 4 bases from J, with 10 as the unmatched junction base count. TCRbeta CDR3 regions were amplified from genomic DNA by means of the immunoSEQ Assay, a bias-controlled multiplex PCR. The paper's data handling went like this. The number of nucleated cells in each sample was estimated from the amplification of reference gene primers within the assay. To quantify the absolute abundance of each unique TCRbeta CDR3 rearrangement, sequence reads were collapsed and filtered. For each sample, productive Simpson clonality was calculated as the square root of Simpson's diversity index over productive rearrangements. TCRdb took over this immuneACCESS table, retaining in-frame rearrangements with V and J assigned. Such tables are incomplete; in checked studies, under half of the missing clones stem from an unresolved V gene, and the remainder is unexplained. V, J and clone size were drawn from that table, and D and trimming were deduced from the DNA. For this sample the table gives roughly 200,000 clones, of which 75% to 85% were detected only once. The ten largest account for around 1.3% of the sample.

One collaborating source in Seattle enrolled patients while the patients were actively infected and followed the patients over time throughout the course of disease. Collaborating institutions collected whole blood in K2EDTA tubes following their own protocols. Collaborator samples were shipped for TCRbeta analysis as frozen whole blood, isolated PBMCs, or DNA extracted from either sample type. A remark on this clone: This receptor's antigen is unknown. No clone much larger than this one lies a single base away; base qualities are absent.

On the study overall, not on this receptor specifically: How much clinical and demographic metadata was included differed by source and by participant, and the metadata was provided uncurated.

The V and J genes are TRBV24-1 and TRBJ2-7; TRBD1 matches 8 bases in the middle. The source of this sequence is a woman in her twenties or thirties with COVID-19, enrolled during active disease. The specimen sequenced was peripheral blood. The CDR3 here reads CATAPGGAKYEQYF. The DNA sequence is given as TGTGCCACCGCTCCAGGGGGCGCAAAGTACGAGCAGTACTTC.